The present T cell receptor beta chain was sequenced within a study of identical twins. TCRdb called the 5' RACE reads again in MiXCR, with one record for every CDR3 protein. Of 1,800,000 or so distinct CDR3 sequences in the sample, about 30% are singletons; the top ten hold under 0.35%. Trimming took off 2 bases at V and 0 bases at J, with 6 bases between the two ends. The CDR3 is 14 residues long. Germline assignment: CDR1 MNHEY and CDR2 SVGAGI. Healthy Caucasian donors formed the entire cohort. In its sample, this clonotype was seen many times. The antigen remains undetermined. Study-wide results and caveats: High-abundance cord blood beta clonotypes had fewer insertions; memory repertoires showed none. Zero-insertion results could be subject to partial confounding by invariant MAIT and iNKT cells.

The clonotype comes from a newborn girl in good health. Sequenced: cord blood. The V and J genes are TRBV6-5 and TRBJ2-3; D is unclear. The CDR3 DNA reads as TGTGCCAGCAGTTACCTTGACAGCACAGATACGCAGTATTTT. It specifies CASSYLDSTDTQYF.